One TCR beta chain is described in this entry. Cohort allocation depended upon clinical history that participants reported. Recovery meant two consecutive negative NP/OP PCR tests, professional clearance, or resolved symptoms. Method: immunoSEQ multiplex PCR; TCRdb's copy keeps in-frame clones and lacks some. The data show around 300,000 clones, with 75% to 95% seen just once and 1.1% held by the top ten. J lost 2 bases, V lost 10 bases, and 20 bases had no gene match. The CDR3 spans 19 residues. Germline V gene data show CDR1 as LNHDA and CDR2 as SQIVND (reference sequence). This entry comes from a study of blood T cell repertoires in COVID-19. Turning to the study itself: Samples representing acute and convalescent COVID-19 were sourced from the United States, Italy and Spain.

Input material: PBMCs or T cells enriched from blood (not recorded which). This rearrangement joins TRBV19 to TRBJ2-1; the match to TRBD2 covers 10 bases. The sequence was obtained from a woman younger than 45 who had recovered from COVID-19. CDR3 in amino acids: CATEGGLAGVQGTYNEQFF. The CDR3 DNA is TGTGCCACCGAGGGAGGGCTAGCGGGAGTTCAAGGCACCTACAATGAGCAGTTCTTC.